These T cell receptor beta chains were read from a single sample in a study of cytomegalovirus exposure and HLA in healthy donors. Measured with immunoSEQ multiplex PCR; TCRdb has only the in-frame clones, and not every one. The table records hundreds of thousands of clones, around 83% of them present only once. Sample: PBMCs. The receptors here all came from a girl aged 5 to 17 in good health and CMV-seronegative. Both conserved end residues are part of each CDR3. A D gene is named only where the DNA matches it firmly. Not every row has a clone size; where given, it reads once, few, many or a size class.

V gene	D gene	clone size	J gene	CDR3 protein	CDR3 DNA
TRBV7-2	.	.	TRBJ2-2	CASSLVIGDITGELFF	TGTGCCAGCAGCTTAGTTATAGGGGACATCACCGGGGAGCTGTTTTTT
TRBV6-6	TRBD1	.	TRBJ1-5	CASSYTGGNQPQHF	TGTGCCAGCAGTTATACAGGGGGCAATCAGCCCCAGCATTTT
TRBV28	.	.	TRBJ1-4	CASSPDSYNEKLFF	TGTGCCAGCAGTCCGGACAGTTATAATGAAAAACTGTTTTTT
TRBV19	TRBD2	.	TRBJ2-1	CASSRSGIPYNEQFF	TGTGCCAGTAGTAGAAGCGGGATACCTTACAATGAGCAGTTCTTC
TRBV9	TRBD2	.	TRBJ2-5	CASSVGLAGFQETQYF	TGTGCCAGCAGCGTGGGACTAGCGGGGTTTCAAGAGACCCAGTACTTC
TRBV5-1	.	once	TRBJ2-1	CASSLALQLRNNEQFF	TGCGCCAGCAGCTTGGCCTTACAGCTCCGAAACAATGAGCAGTTCTTC
TRBV18	TRBD1	once	TRBJ2-7	CASSSTGQGLVYEQYF	TGTGCCAGCTCATCCACCGGACAGGGCCTTGTCTACGAGCAGTACTTC
TRBV5-3	TRBD1	.	TRBJ1-5	CARSNHRDRGSNQPQHF	TGTGCCAGAAGCAATCACCGGGACAGGGGAAGCAATCAGCCCCAGCATTTT
TRBV27	.	.	TRBJ1-1	CASSLFGREVEAFF	TGTGCCAGCAGTTTATTCGGCAGGGAAGTTGAAGCTTTCTTT
TRBV7-3	TRBD2	.	TRBJ2-5	CASSLSGGLARETQYF	TGTGCCAGCAGCTTATCTGGAGGACTAGCCAGGGAGACCCAGTACTTC
TRBV6-5	TRBD1	.	TRBJ2-3	CASSYSRGPDTQYF	TGTGCCAGCAGTTACTCGAGGGGGCCCGATACGCAGTATTTT
TRBV29-1	TRBD1	.	TRBJ2-7	CSVLQGSSYEQYF	TGCAGCGTCCTACAGGGGAGCTCCTACGAGCAGTACTTC
TRBV27	.	.	TRBJ2-7	CASSLGADYEQYF	TGTGCCAGCAGTTTAGGGGCAGACTACGAGCAGTACTTC
TRBV7-3	TRBD2	few	TRBJ2-3	CASSGGADTQYF	TGTGCCAGCAGCGGGGGGGCAGATACGCAGTATTTT
TRBV6-5	.	.	TRBJ2-4	CASSYSSRLAKNIQYF	TGTGCCAGCAGTTACTCGAGCCGTCTAGCCAAAAACATTCAGTACTTC
TRBV4-2	TRBD2	once	TRBJ2-3	CASSQEAGVTDTQYF	TGTGCCAGCAGCCAAGAGGCGGGGGTGACAGATACGCAGTATTTT
TRBV19	TRBD2	.	TRBJ2-3	CASSRGGTSDTQYF	TGTGCCAGTAGTAGGGGGGGGACTTCAGATACGCAGTATTTT
TRBV19	.	.	TRBJ2-2	CASRSQGNTGELFF	TGTGCCAGTAGAAGCCAGGGAAATACCGGGGAGCTGTTTTTT
TRBV18	.	.	TRBJ2-7	CASSPPSQYEQYF	TGTGCCAGCTCACCACCAAGTCAGTACGAGCAGTACTTC
TRBV15	.	.	TRBJ1-5	CATSRTTGSQPQHF	TGTGCCACCAGCAGAACCACAGGGAGTCAGCCCCAGCATTTT
TRBV10-1	.	.	TRBJ1-6	CASSESRNANSPLHF	TGCGCCAGCAGTGAAAGCAGGAACGCTAATTCACCCCTCCACTTT
TRBV14	.	.	TRBJ2-5	CASSQFAGLAAKNF	TGTGCCAGCAGCCAATTTGCGGGGTTAGCGGCCAAAAACTTC
TRBV6-1	TRBD1	few	TRBJ1-3	CASSVTGISGNTIYF	TGTGCCAGCAGTGTGACAGGGATCTCTGGAAACACCATATATTTT
TRBV27	TRBD2	.	TRBJ2-2	CASSLYSLAGDTGELFF	TGTGCCAGCAGTTTATATTCGTTAGCGGGAGATACCGGGGAGCTGTTTTTT
TRBV7-6	TRBD1	once	TRBJ2-3	CASSPGQGDTQYF	TGTGCCAGCAGCCCAGGACAGGGAGATACGCAGTATTTT
TRBV7-9	TRBD2	.	TRBJ2-1	CASSRAGLAEMNEQFF	TGTGCCAGCAGCCGTGCGGGACTAGCGGAAATGAATGAGCAGTTCTTC
TRBV9	TRBD1	few	TRBJ1-2	CASSVGGTGGDRNYGYTF	TGTGCCAGCAGCGTAGGGGGGACAGGGGGCGATCGTAACTATGGCTACACCTTC
TRBV6-1	.	.	TRBJ2-7	CASISSADSSYEQYF	TGTGCCAGCATTTCGTCAGCGGACTCCTCCTACGAGCAGTACTTC
TRBV30	.	.	TRBJ1-1	CAWSGGGGGGTEAFF	TGTGCCTGGAGTGGTGGGGGGGGAGGGGGGACTGAAGCTTTCTTT